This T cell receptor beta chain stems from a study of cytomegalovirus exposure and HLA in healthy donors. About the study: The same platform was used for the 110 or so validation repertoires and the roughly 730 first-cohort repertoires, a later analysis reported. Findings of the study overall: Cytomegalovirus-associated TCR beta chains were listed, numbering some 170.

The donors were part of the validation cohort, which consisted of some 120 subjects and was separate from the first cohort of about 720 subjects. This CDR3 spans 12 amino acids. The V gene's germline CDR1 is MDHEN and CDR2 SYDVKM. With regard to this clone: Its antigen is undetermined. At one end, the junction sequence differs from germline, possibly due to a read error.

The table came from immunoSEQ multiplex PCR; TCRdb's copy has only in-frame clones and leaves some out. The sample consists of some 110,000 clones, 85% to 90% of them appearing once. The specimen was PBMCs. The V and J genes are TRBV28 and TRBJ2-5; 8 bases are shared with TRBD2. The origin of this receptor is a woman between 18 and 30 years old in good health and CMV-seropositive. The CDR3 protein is CASSRIAGYRDF. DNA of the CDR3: TGTGCCAGCAGCCGCATAGCGGGGTACCGGGACTTC.